The T cell receptor (beta chain) under discussion was sequenced for a study of cytotoxic CD8 clonotypes in ibrutinib-treated CLL. The V and J ends lost 5 bases and 5 bases respectively, with 9 bases between them. CDR1 is MGHDK and CDR2 is SYGVNS in the germline V gene. This CDR3 has 13 residues. Measured with immunoSEQ multiplex PCR; TCRdb has only the in-frame clones, and not every one. The table records 65,000 to 95,000 clones, approximately 86% of them present only once. The receptor was isolated from a human donor with chronic lymphocytic leukemia. The chain links TRBV25-1 to TRBJ2-2, with TRBD2 as a possible D gene (6 bases). The sequencing used PBMCs, collected before ibrutinib treatment. CDR3 nucleotide sequence: TGTGCCAGCAGTCTTAGCGGTACCGGGGAGCTGTTTTTT. It encodes CASSLSGTGELFF.